This entry concerns a single T cell receptor beta chain. The source of the sample is a study of OX40 agonist ivuxolimab in advanced cancers. Clones were sequenced by immunoSEQ multiplex PCR, and TCRdb holds only the in-frame ones, with some missing. The table lists tens of thousands of clones, about nine tenths of them singletons, with roughly 17% in the top ten. Germline CDR1 is MDHEN and CDR2 is SYDVKM. The V segment lost 6 bases and the J segment 3 bases; nucleotides outside the gene matches: 11. This CDR3 has 15 residues. V gene TRBV28 combines with J gene TRBJ2-7; 7 bases are a match to TRBD2. The sequencing used CD4+ or CD8+ T cells sorted from blood, collected in a trial of the OX40 agonist ivuxolimab. The receptor was isolated from an adult with an advanced solid tumor such as melanoma, head and neck, liver or kidney cancer. DNA of the CDR3: TGTGCCAGCAGCGGGGGGATCACTACAATCTACGAGCAGTACTTC. The encoded protein is CASSGGITTIYEQYF.